Shown below are 29 T cell receptor beta chains from a single sample sequenced in a study of blood T cell repertoires in COVID-19. Here immunoSEQ multiplex PCR was the method, and the copy in TCRdb shows in-frame clones only, minus some. The repertoire holds roughly 180,000 clones, about four fifths seen once, with approximately 7.6% in the top ten. Sequenced material: peripheral blood. The receptors shown here come from a woman aged 55 to 70 with COVID-19, enrolled during active disease.

The V gene is TRBV27, the J gene TRBJ2-1; D gene unclear. The CDR3 is made up of 16 amino acids. Trimming removed 5 bases from V and 5 bases from J, with 19 bases in between. Germline loops: CDR1 MNHEY, CDR2 SMNVEV (reference sequence). The DNA for the CDR3 is TGTGCCAGCAGTCTAGGTTCGGCTTCCCGAAACAATGAGCAGTTCTTC. Encoded protein: CASSLGSASRNNEQFF.

This clone was recorded once. The chain employs TRBV5-5 and TRBJ1-1, with 8 bases lining up with TRBD1. Looked up from germline, CDR1 is SGHKS and CDR2 is YYEKEE (reference sequence). V lost 2 bases and J lost 5; bases outside the gene matches: 5. The CDR3 has 14 residues. For the CDR3, the DNA is TGTGCCAGCAGCTTCAACAGGGGGAATACTGAAGCTTTCTTT. Protein: CASSFNRGNTEAFF.

This chain uses TRBV6-2 or TRBV6-3 with TRBJ2-1; TRBD2 aligns across 10 bases. In germline, CDR1 is MNHEY, CDR2 SVGEGT. This CDR3 has 15 amino acids. The J segment lost 9 bases and the V segment lost 4 bases, leaving 9 bases of the junction unmatched. The CDR3 sequence: CASSLAGGAPPEQFF. Here the CDR3 DNA reads TGTGCCAGCAGTTTAGCGGGAGGAGCCCCCCCTGAGCAGTTCTTC.

This clone was picked up one time. The rearrangement joins TRBV15 to TRBJ1-1; D ambiguous. This CDR3 spans 17 amino acids. CDR1 and CDR2 from the germline V gene are LNHNV and YYDKDF (reference sequence). The germline V and J ends were trimmed by 5 bases and 4 bases, with 23 bases remaining between them. CDR3 sequence: CATSLRPPGRIRTEAFF. The CDR3 DNA sequence: TGTGCCACCAGCTTGCGTCCCCCCGGCAGGATCCGCACTGAAGCTTTCTTT. The variable domain in full, completed from reference TRBV15 and TRBJ1-1, reads DAMVIQNPRYQVTQFGKPVTLSCSQTLNHNVMYWYQQKSSQAPKLLFHYYDKDFNNEADTPDNFQSRRPNTSFCFLDIRSPGLGDTAMYLCATSLRPPGRIRTEAFFGQGTRLTVV.

This clone came up a few times. This chain links TRBV19 with TRBJ1-5; D is uncertain. This CDR3 comprises 13 residues. Germline V gene lookup returns CDR1 LNHDA and CDR2 SQIVND (reference sequence). Deletions cut 3 bases from V and 5 bases from J, with 8 bases between. The chain's CDR3 is CASSMSLDQPQHF. The CDR3 coding sequence is TGTGCCAGTAGTATGAGCCTGGATCAGCCCCAGCATTTT.

The table lists this clone with a few counts. The J gene is TRBJ2-2, the V gene TRBV28; 15 bases are a match to TRBD2. Germline values: CDR1 MDHEN, CDR2 SYDVKM. The CDR3 consists of 21 residues. J gave up 5 bases and V 6 bases, and 19 bases lay outside the gene matches. The CDR3 is CASRGLLGLAGGPGRTGELFF. In nucleotides, the CDR3 is TGTGCCAGCAGAGGTCTCCTAGGACTAGCGGGGGGGCCTGGGAGGACCGGGGAGCTGTTTTTT.

This chain joins TRBV7-3 and TRBJ2-1, with 7 nucleotides matching TRBD1. The CDR3 sequence is 14 residues long. Germline V CDR1 and CDR2: SGHTA, FQGTGA. V trimming: 5 bases; J trimming: 4 bases; junction bases outside the gene matches: 5. In DNA form, the CDR3 reads TGTGCCAGCAGCCCCCGCAGGGGGTACAATGAGCAGTTCTTC. Translation: CASSPRRGYNEQFF. Complete variable domain (other parts from reference TRBV7-3 and TRBJ2-1): GAGVSQTPSNKVTEKGKYVELRCDPISGHTALYWYRQSLGQGPEFLIYFQGTGAADDSGLPNDRFFAVRPEGSVSTLKIQRTERGDSAVYLCASSPRRGYNEQFFGPGTRLTVL.

This sequence joins TRBV2 and TRBJ1-5; maybe TRBD1 (6 bases). Between the trimmed V and J ends, which lost 6 bases and 0 bases, there was a span of 9 bases. The CDR3 runs 14 residues. Germline values: CDR1 SNHLY, CDR2 FYNNEI. CDR3 coding DNA: TGTGCCAGCAGATGGACAGATAGCAATCAGCCCCAGCATTTT. Amino acid sequence: CASRWTDSNQPQHF.

This chain uses TRBV2 with TRBJ2-1; 7 bases match TRBD2. Germline CDR1 is SNHLY and CDR2 is FYNNEI. This CDR3 spans 16 amino acids. Trimming cost V 6 bases and J 0 bases; bases outside gene matches: 8. The CDR3 protein is CASRSASGPSYNEQFF. The CDR3 DNA follows: TGTGCCAGCAGATCCGCTAGCGGCCCCTCCTACAATGAGCAGTTCTTC.

CDR3 loop: CASSLSGTGSTDTQYF. For the CDR3, the DNA is TGTGCCAGCAGCCTGTCCGGGACAGGGTCCACAGATACGCAGTATTTT. The chain recombines TRBV4-2 with TRBJ2-3, with 9 bases matching TRBD1. The CDR3 spans 16 residues. Looked up from germline, CDR1 is LGHNA and CDR2 is YNFKEQ. V lost 4 bases and J lost 2; bases outside the gene matches: 7.

J is TRBJ2-2 and V is TRBV3-1 (or the pseudogene TRBV3-2); 11 bases agree with TRBD2. Germline CDR1 reads LGHDT; CDR2 reads YNNKEL (reference sequence). This CDR3 has 17 residues. After removal of 0 bases from V and 3 bases from J, the junction contained 3 bases not matched to a gene. The CDR3 spells CASSQDPSGRYTGELFF. The CDR3 DNA follows: TGTGCCAGCAGCCAAGATCCTAGCGGGAGGTACACCGGGGAGCTGTTTTTT.

The J gene is TRBJ1-2, the V gene TRBV3-1 (or the pseudogene TRBV3-2), with D hard to call. The CDR3 runs 13 residues. The germline CDR1 and CDR2 sequences are LGHDT and YNNKEL (reference sequence). With 4 bases removed from V and 4 bases from J, the gap between germline ends came to 10 bases. Here the CDR3 DNA reads TGTGCCAGCAGCCCATTTCGGGGCTATGGCTACACCTTC. It is translated as CASSPFRGYGYTF.

The CDR3 bases are TGTGCCAGCAGCTTAAACAGGGCTAGCGGGAGCTACGAGCAGTACTTC. Encoded protein: CASSLNRASGSYEQYF. This chain connects TRBV7-2 to TRBJ2-7, with TRBD2 matching 10 bases. Germline assignment: CDR1 SGHTA and CDR2 FQGNSA. The CDR3 covers 16 residues. J gave up 3 bases and V 2 bases, and 7 bases lay outside the gene matches.

The rearrangement links TRBV6-1 to TRBJ1-2, with 10 bases identical to TRBD1. This CDR3 is 16 amino acids long. Germline V lookup: CDR1 MNHNS, CDR2 SASEGT. The V gene end was trimmed by 0 bases and the J gene end by 7 bases; junction bases not matched to a gene: 8. CDR3 amino acids: CASSEAWDRGWLGYTF. The CDR3 bases are TGTGCCAGCAGTGAAGCCTGGGACAGGGGCTGGCTTGGCTACACCTTC.

The chain recombines TRBV6-5 with TRBJ2-3, with D possibly being TRBD2 (6 bases). This CDR3 contains 14 residues. The V end was cut by 4 bases, the J end by 6 bases, with 14 bases between. Germline CDR1 and CDR2: MNHEY and SVGAGI. CDR3 bases: TGTGCCAGCAGTTCGACTAGGAATGAGGATACGCAGTATTTT. Translation: CASSSTRNEDTQYF.

V usage is TRBV5-4 and J usage is TRBJ2-1; D perhaps matches TRBD1 (5 bases). The germline V and J ends were trimmed by 4 bases and 7 bases, with 18 bases remaining between them. Germline CDR1 SGHNT, CDR2 YYREEE (reference sequence). This CDR3 spans 15 amino acids. CDR3 coding DNA: TGTGCCAGCAGCCAAGACAGTAAATGGAGAAATGAGCAGTTCTTC. It yields the protein CASSQDSKWRNEQFF.

The CDR3, as DNA: TGTGCCAGCAGTTCCTACTACGAGCAGTACGTC. As protein: CASSSYYEQYV. This sequence joins TRBV6-5 and TRBJ2-7, with unresolved D. Germline V CDR1 and CDR2: MNHEY, SVGAGI. This CDR3 has 11 amino acids. V lost 4 bases to trimming and J lost 3 bases, with 4 bases between them.

The genes are TRBV28 and TRBJ1-6, with 10 bases identical to TRBD1. The germline V gene has CDR1 MDHEN and CDR2 SYDVKM. The CDR3 is 15 residues long. With V trimmed by 5 bases and J by 7 bases, 5 bases remained unmatched. This CDR3 reads CASSITDRGNSPLHF. The CDR3 bases are TGTGCCAGCAGTATAACGGACAGGGGGAATTCACCCCTCCACTTT. The complete variable domain, with remaining parts taken from reference TRBV28 and TRBJ1-6, reads DVKVTQSSRYLVKRTGEKVFLECVQDMDHENMFWYRQDPGLGLRLIYFSYDVKMKEKGDIPEGYSVSREKKERFSLILESASTNQTSMYLCASSITDRGNSPLHFGNGTRLTVT.

The count of this clone is one. The rearrangement uses TRBV11-2 and TRBJ1-1; maybe TRBD1 (5 bases). This CDR3 contains 14 residues. Trimming stripped 6 bases from V and 1 base from J, with 12 bases between. The germline CDR1 and CDR2 sequences are SGHAT and FQNNGV. DNA for the CDR3: TGTGCCAGCAGTCCAACGGGGGAGAACACTGAAGCTTTCTTT. Residues: CASSPTGENTEAFF.

This chain uses TRBV6-6 with TRBJ2-1; 8 nucleotides match TRBD1. This CDR3 comprises 15 residues. Per germline, CDR1 MNHNY and CDR2 SVGAGI (reference sequence). The J segment lost 5 bases and the V segment lost 4 bases, leaving 7 bases of the junction unmatched. CDR3 coding DNA: TGTGCCAGCAGTTCGGACAGGGTAGGACACAATGAGCAGTTCTTC. It is translated as CASSSDRVGHNEQFF.

The V call is TRBV14, the J call TRBJ2-1, with 11 bases matching TRBD2. Germline V gene sequence: CDR1 SGHDN, CDR2 FVKESK. The ends lost 0 bases at V and 3 bases at J; junction bases unmatched: 1. This CDR3 is built from 16 residues. DNA of the CDR3: TGTGCCAGCAGCCAAGAACTAGCGGGAGACTACAATGAGCAGTTCTTC. The encoded protein is CASSQELAGDYNEQFF.

This clone turned up a few times. The V and J genes are TRBV7-2 and TRBJ1-5, with TRBD1 identical over 10 bases. The germline CDR1 and CDR2 sequences are SGHTA and FQGNSA. This CDR3 has 15 amino acids. V shed 5 bases and J 4 bases; nucleotides not matched to a gene: 5. The CDR3 loop reads CASSLVGQGNQPQHF. The CDR3 DNA follows: TGTGCCAGCAGCCTAGTGGGACAGGGGAATCAGCCCCAGCATTTT. The full variable domain, completed using reference TRBV7-2 and TRBJ1-5, is GAGVSQSPSNKVTEKGKDVELRCDPISGHTALYWYRQSLGQGLEFLIYFQGNSAPDKSGLPSDRFSAERTGGSVSTLTIQRTQQEDSAVYLCASSLVGQGNQPQHFGDGTRLSIL.

The genes are TRBV13 and TRBJ1-6; TRBD1 might be the D (6 bases). Trimming removed 5 bases from V and 5 bases from J, with 13 bases in between. Germline V gene sequence: CDR1 PRHDT, CDR2 FYEKMQ (reference sequence). This CDR3 is 15 amino acids long. The CDR3 here is CASSVRRQDNSPLHF. Here the CDR3 DNA reads TGTGCCAGCAGCGTCCGGAGACAGGATAATTCACCCCTCCACTTT.

The sample holds one count of this clone. This chain joins TRBV4-3 and TRBJ2-7; tentatively, D is TRBD1 (5 bases). The CDR3 loop spans 16 amino acids. Trimming shortened V by 1 base and J by 2 bases, and 15 bases separated the two germline ends. The germline gives CDR1 LGHNA, CDR2 YSLEER. CDR3 coding DNA: TGCGCCAGCAGCCAAGCATTGGATTTCAGGGCCTACGAGCAGTACTTC. Translation: CASSQALDFRAYEQYF.

The chain couples TRBV3-1 (or the pseudogene TRBV3-2) to TRBJ2-1; weak D call: TRBD2 (5 bases). The CDR3 is 16 amino acids. Trimming removed 0 bases at V and 6 bases at J, with 15 bases between. The V gene's germline CDR1 is LGHDT and CDR2 YNNKEL (reference sequence). CDR3 region: CASSQDRGSYSNEQFF. For the CDR3, the DNA is TGTGCCAGCAGCCAAGATCGGGGTAGCTATAGCAATGAGCAGTTCTTC.

The chain employs TRBV19 and TRBJ1-5; 7 nucleotides match TRBD1. The CDR3 sequence is 15 residues long. Per the germline V gene, CDR1 is LNHDA and CDR2 is SQIVND (reference sequence). The junction had 5 bases not matched to a gene; V was cut back by 2 bases and J by 4 bases. The CDR3 spells CASSITDRDNQPQHF. CDR3 nucleotide sequence: TGTGCCAGTAGTATAACCGACAGGGATAATCAGCCCCAGCATTTT.

This chain joins TRBV28 and TRBJ1-5; D possibly corresponds to TRBD1 (5 bases). With 5 bases removed from V and 11 bases from J, the gap between germline ends came to 22 bases. The germline CDR1 and CDR2 sequences are MDHEN and SYDVKM. The CDR3 is 15 residues long. CDR3 DNA: TGTGCCAGCAGTCTTTCGGAGGGTCATCGAGGGGCCCAGCATTTT. Translated, it gives CASSLSEGHRGAQHF.

This rearrangement joins TRBV4-1 to TRBJ1-6; TRBD1 is a possible D gene (5 bases). Germline assignment: CDR1 MGHRA and CDR2 YSYEKL. This CDR3 has 15 residues. The germline V and J ends were trimmed by 1 base and 7 bases, with 11 bases remaining between them. The CDR3 DNA follows: TGCGCCAGCAGCCAAGCTGGGGGAGGCAATTCACCCCTCCACTTT. Protein product: CASSQAGGGNSPLHF.

As DNA, the CDR3 is TGTGCCAGCAGCCAAGAGACGACAGCCACCGAGCAGTACTTC. Translation: CASSQETTATEQYF. The V and J genes are TRBV4-2 and TRBJ2-7; possibly TRBD1 for D (5 bases). The CDR3 has 14 amino acids. Germline loops: CDR1 LGHNA, CDR2 YNFKEQ. The V end was cut by 0 bases, the J end by 6 bases, with 12 bases between.